This T cell receptor (beta chain) was recorded in a study of T cells in Graves' hyperthyroidism and ophthalmopathy. Amplification targeted TCR beta CDR3 regions from RNA transcripts. The TCR CDR3 was amplified in a first-round RT-PCR using the HTBI primer set. TCRdb re-analysed the multiplex PCR reads in MiXCR, keeping a single row per CDR3 protein. The sample shows 500,000 to 600,000 distinct CDR3 sequences, over 45% of them seen only once. Points from the study as a whole: In blood, most of the thyroid clonotypes expanded above 0.001 were also present. A median about 7 months before onset, the model predicted ophthalmopathy. Classification by a 13 V-J model distinguished ophthalmopathy from stable hyperthyroidism.

This CDR3 contains 13 residues. CDR1 and CDR2 from the germline V gene are SNHLY and FYNNEI. Trimming cost V 6 bases and J 4 bases; bases outside gene matches: 5. This clonotype was detected many times. Antigen unknown. The receptor's source is an adult woman with Graves' disease, either hyperthyroidism or ophthalmopathy (not recorded which). The source material was peripheral blood or thyroid tissue (not recorded which). The gene calls are TRBV2 and TRBJ1-1, with 7 bases that match TRBD1. CDR3: CASSFHRGTEAFF. The CDR3 DNA sequence: TGTGCCAGCAGCTTCCACAGGGGCACTGAAGCTTTCTTT.